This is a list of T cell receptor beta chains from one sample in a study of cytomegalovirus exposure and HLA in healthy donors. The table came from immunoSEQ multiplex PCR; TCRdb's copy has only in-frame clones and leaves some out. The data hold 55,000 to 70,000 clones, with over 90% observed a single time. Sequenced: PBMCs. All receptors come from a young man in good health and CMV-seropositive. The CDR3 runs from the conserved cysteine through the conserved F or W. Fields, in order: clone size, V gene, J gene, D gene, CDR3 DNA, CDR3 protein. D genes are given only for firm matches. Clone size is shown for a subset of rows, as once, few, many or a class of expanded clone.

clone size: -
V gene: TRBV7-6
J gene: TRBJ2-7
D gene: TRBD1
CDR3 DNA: TGTGCCAGCAGCGGGACAGGCTACGAGCAGTACTTC
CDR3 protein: CASSGTGYEQYF

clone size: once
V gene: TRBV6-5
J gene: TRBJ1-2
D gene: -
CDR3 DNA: TGTGCCAGCAGTTACACTGACAGATACTATGGCTACACCTTC
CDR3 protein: CASSYTDRYYGYTF

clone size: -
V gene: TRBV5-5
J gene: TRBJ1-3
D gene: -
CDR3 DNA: TGTGCCAGCAGCCCCCTAGGGGAAAACACCATATATTTT
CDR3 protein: CASSPLGENTIYF

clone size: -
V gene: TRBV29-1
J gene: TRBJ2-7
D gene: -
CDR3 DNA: TGCAGCGTTGTTTCGAACAGACAAGGGCAGTACTTC
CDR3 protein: CSVVSNRQGQYF

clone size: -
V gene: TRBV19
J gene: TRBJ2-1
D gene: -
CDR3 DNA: TGTGCCAGTAGTATAGCAAGAGGTGAGCAGTTCTTC
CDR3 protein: CASSIARGEQFF

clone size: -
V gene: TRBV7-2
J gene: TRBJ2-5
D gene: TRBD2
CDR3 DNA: TGTGCCAGCAGCTCCGGCCCTCTAGCGGGGATTGGAGAGACCCAGTACTTC
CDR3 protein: CASSSGPLAGIGETQYF

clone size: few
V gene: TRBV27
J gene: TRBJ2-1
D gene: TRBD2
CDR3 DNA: TGTGCCAGCAGTCTCTCCACCCTTTCACTAGCGGGAAGGGATGAGCAGTTCTTC
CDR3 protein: CASSLSTLSLAGRDEQFF

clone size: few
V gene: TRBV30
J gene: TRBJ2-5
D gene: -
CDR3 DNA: TGTGCCTGGAGGTTCCAGGGTAGGACGGAGACCCAGTACTTC
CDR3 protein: CAWRFQGRTETQYF

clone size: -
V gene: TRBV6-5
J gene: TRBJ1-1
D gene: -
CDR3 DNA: TGTGCCAGCAATAACGGGATAGACACTGAAGCTTTCTTT
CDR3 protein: CASNNGIDTEAFF

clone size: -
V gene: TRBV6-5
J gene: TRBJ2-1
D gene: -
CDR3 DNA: TGTGCCAGCAGGGCAGTCTCCTACAATGAGCAGTTCTTC
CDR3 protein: CASRAVSYNEQFF

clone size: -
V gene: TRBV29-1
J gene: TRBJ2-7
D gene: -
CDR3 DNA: TGCAGCGTTGAAGACCCAGCGTTTGGCTCCTACGAGCAGTACTTC
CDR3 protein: CSVEDPAFGSYEQYF

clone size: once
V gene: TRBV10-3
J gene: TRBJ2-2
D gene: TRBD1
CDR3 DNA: TGTGCCATCAGTGAGCCTGCGGGGACAGGGCCCACCGGGGAGCTGTTTTTT
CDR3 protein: CAISEPAGTGPTGELFF

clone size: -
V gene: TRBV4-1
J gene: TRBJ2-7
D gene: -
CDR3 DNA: TGCGCCAGCAGCCAAGCTCTAGCCGGTTTTTACGAGCAGTACTTC
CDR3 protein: CASSQALAGFYEQYF

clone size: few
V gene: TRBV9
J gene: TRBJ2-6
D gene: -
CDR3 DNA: TGTGCCAGCAGCGTAGCTGTTGGCCGAAATTTAAACTCTGGGGCCAACGTCCTGACTTTC
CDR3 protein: CASSVAVGRNLNSGANVLTF

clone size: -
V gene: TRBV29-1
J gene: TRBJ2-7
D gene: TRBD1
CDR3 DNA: TGCAGCGTTGAAGGGACAGGGGCCTACGAGCAGTACTTC
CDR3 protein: CSVEGTGAYEQYF

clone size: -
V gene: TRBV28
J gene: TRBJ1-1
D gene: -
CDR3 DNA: TGTGCCAGCAGTTACCGGACTGAAGCTTTCTTT
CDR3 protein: CASSYRTEAFF

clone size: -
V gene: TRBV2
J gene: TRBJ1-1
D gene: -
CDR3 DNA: TGTGCCAGCAGTGATGGCAGGGCCTCGAACACTGAAGCTTTCTTT
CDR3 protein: CASSDGRASNTEAFF

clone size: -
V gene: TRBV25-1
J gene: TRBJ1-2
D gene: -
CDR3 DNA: TGTGCCAGCAGTGATGCAGGGATCGGGTATGGCTACACCTTC
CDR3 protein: CASSDAGIGYGYTF

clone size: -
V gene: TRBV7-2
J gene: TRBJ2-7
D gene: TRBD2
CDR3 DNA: TGTGCCAGCAGCCGGACTAGTGCGTACGAGCAGTACTTC
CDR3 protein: CASSRTSAYEQYF

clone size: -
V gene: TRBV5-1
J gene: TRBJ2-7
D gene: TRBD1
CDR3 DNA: TGCGCCAGCAGCTTGGACAGGGGAAGCTACGAGCAGTACTTC
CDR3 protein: CASSLDRGSYEQYF

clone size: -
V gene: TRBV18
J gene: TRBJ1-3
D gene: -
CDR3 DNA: TGTGCCAGCTCACCATCAACACAGCTCTCTGGAAACACCATATATTTT
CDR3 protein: CASSPSTQLSGNTIYF

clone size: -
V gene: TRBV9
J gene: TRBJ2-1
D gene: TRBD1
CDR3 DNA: TGTGCCAGCAGCGGAGAGGACAGGGGCCTGCCTACGGAGCAGTTCTTC
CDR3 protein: CASSGEDRGLPTEQFF

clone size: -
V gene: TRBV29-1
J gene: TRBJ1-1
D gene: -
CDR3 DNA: TGCAGCGTTCTTCAGGGCCTAGGACAAGCTTTCTTT
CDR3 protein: CSVLQGLGQAFF

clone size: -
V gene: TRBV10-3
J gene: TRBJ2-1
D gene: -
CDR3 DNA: TGTGCCATCAGTGATTGGCAGGGTCACAATGAGCAGTTCTTC
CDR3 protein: CAISDWQGHNEQFF

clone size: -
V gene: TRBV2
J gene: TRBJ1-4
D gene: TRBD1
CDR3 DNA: TGTGCCAGCCGACGGGACAGGCCGACTAATGAAAAACTGTTTTTT
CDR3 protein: CASRRDRPTNEKLFF

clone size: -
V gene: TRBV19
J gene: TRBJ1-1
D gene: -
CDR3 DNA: TGTGCCAGTAGTACAAGTAGACAGTTGAACACTGAAGCTTTCTTT
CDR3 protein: CASSTSRQLNTEAFF

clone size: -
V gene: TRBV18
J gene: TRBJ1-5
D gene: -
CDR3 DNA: TGTGCCACCGATTTGAGCTGTGCTGGCAGGGTACATCAGCCCCAGCATTTT
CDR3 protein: CATDLSCAGRVHQPQHF

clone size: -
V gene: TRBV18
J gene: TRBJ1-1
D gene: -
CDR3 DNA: TGTGCCAGCTCACCCCAGGCCCTTGGGACTGAAGCTTTCTTT
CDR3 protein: CASSPQALGTEAFF

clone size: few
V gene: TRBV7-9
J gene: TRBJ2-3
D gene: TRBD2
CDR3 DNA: TGTGCCAGCAGACTAGCGGGAGGGCCCTATTTT
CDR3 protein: CASRLAGGPYF